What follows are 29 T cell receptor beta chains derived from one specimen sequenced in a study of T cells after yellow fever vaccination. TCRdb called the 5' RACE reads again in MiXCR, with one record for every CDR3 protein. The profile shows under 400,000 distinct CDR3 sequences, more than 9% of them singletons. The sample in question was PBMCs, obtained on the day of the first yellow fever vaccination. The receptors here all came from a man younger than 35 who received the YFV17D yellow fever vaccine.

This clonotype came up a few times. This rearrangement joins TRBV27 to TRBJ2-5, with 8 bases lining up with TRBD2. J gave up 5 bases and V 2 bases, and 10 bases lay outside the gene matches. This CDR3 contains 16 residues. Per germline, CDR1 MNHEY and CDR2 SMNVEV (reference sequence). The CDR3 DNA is TGTGCCAGCAGTTTACGGGGGGGGGGTTCGTGGGAGACCCAGTACTTC. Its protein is CASSLRGGGSWETQYF.

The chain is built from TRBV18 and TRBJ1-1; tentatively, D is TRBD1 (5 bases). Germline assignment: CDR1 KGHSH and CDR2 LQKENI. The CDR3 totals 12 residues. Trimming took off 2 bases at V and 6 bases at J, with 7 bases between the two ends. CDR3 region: CASSPLGAEAFF. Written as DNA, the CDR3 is TGTGCCAGCTCACCATTGGGGGCTGAAGCTTTCTTT.

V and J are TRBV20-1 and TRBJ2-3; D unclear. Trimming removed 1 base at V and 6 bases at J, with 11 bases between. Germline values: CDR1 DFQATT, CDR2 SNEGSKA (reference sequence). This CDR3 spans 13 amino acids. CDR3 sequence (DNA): TGCAGTGCTAGAGCCCCTCCCTCGGATACGCAGTATTTT. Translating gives CSARAPPSDTQYF.

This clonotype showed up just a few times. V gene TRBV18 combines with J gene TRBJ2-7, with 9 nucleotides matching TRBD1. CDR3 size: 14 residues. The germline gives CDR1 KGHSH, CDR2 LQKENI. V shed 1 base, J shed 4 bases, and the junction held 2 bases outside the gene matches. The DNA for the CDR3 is TGTGCCAGCTCACCACAGGACAGGGGTTACGAGCAGTACGTC. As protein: CASSPQDRGYEQYV.

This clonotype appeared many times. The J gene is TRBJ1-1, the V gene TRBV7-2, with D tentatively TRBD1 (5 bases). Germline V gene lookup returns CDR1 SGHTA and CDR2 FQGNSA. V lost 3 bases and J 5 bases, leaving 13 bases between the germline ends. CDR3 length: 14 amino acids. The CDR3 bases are TGTGCCAGCAGCTTGGGGGTTAGGTCTACTGAAGCTTTCTTT. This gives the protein CASSLGVRSTEAFF.

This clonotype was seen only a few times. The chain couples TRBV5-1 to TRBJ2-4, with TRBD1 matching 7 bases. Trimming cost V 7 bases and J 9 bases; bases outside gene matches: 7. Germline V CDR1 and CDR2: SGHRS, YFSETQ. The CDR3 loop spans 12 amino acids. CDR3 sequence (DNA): TGCGCCAGCCGACAGGGTCTCGGCATTCAGTACTTC. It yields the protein CASRQGLGIQYF.

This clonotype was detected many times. CDR3 DNA: TGTGCCAGCAGCCTACGAAGTCAGGGGGAGACCCAGTACTTC. Protein: CASSLRSQGETQYF. The rearrangement links TRBV11-2 to TRBJ2-5; possible D gene TRBD1, 6 bases. CDR3 length: 14 amino acids. Germline V lookup: CDR1 SGHAT, CDR2 FQNNGV. Trimming removed 5 bases at V and 5 bases at J, with 15 bases between.

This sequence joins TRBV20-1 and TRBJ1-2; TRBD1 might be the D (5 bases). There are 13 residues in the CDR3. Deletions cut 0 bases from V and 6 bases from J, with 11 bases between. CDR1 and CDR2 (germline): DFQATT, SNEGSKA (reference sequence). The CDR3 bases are TGCAGTGCTAGAGATCGGGGGTCGGATGGCTACACCTTC. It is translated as CSARDRGSDGYTF.

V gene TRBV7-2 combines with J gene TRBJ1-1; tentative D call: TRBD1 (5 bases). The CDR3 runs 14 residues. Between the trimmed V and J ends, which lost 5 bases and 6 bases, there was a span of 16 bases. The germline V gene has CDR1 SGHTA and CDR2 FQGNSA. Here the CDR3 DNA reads TGTGCCAGCAGCCGTCTCTCTGACAGCCCTGAAGCTTTCTTT. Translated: CASSRLSDSPEAFF.

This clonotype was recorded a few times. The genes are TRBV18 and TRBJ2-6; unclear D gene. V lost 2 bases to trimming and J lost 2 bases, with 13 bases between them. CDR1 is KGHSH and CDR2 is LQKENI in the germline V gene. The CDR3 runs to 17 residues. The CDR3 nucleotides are TGTGCCAGCTCACCATTGGCTACGGTGGCTGGGGCCAACGTCCTGACTTTC. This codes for CASSPLATVAGANVLTF.

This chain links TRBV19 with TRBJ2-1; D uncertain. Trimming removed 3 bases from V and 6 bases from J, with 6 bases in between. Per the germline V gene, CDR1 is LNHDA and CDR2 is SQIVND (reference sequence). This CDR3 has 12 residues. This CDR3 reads CASSIRPNEQFF. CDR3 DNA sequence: TGTGCCAGTAGTATCCGCCCCAATGAGCAGTTCTTC.

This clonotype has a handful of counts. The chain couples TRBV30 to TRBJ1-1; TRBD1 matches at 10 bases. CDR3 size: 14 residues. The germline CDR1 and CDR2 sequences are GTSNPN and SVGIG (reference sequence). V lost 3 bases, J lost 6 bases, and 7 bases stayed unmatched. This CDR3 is CAWSPGQGIAEAFF. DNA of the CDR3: TGTGCCTGGAGCCCGGGACAGGGGATCGCTGAAGCTTTCTTT.

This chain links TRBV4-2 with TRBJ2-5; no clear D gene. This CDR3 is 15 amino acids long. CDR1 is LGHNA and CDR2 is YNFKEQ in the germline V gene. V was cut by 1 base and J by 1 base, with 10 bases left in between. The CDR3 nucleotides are TGTGCCAGCAGCCAAGGCAGAGCCCCCCAAGAGACCCAGTACTTC. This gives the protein CASSQGRAPQETQYF.

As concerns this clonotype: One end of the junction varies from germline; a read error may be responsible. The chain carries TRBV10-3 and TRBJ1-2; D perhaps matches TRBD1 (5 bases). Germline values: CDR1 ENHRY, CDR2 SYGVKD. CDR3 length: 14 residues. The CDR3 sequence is CDISGGEGSAGYTF. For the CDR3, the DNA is TGTGACATCAGTGGAGGGGAGGGGTCCGCTGGCTACACCTTC.

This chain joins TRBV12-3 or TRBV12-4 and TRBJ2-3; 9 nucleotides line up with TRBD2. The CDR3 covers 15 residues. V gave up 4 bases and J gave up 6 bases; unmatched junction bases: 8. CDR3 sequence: CASSSPAGGPDTQYF. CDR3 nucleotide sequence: TGTGCCAGCAGTTCCCCAGCGGGGGGACCGGATACGCAGTATTTT.

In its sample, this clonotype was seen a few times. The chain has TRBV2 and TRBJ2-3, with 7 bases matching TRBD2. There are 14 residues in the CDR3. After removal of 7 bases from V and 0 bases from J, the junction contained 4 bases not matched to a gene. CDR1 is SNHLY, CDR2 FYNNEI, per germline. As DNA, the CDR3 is TGTGCCAGCAATAGCGGGCCCAGCACAGATACGCAGTATTTT. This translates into CASNSGPSTDTQYF.

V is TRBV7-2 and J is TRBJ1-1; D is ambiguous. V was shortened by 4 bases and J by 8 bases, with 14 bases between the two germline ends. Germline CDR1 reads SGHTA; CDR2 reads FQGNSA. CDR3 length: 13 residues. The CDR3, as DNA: TGTGCCAGCAGCTCAGGAATGGTGTGGGAAGCTTTCTTT. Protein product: CASSSGMVWEAFF. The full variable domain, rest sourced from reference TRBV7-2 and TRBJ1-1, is GAGVSQSPSNKVTEKGKDVELRCDPISGHTALYWYRQSLGQGLEFLIYFQGNSAPDKSGLPSDRFSAERTGGSVSTLTIQRTQQEDSAVYLCASSSGMVWEAFFGQGTRLTVV.

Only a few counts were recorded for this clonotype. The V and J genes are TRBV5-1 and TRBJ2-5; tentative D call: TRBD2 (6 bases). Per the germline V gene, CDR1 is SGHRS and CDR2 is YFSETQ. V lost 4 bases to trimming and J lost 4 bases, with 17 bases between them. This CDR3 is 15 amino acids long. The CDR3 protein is CASSNIREVRETQYF. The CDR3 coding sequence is TGCGCCAGCAGCAATATCAGGGAGGTGCGAGAGACCCAGTACTTC.

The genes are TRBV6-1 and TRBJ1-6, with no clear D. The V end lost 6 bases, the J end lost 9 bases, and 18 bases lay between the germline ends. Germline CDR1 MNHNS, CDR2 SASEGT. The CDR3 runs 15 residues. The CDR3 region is CASSNHARTRSPLHF. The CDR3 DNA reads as TGTGCCAGCAGCAACCATGCCCGGACCCGTTCACCCCTCCACTTT.

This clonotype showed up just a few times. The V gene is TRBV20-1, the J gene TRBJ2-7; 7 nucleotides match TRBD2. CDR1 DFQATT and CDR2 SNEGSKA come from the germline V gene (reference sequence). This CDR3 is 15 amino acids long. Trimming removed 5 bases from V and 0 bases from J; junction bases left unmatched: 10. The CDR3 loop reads CSARPLAGASYEQYF. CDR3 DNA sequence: TGCAGTGCTCGCCCGCTGGCGGGAGCCTCCTACGAGCAGTACTTC.

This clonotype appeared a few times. The CDR3 region is CASSDRTGTGVVRTYEQYV. CDR3 DNA sequence: TGCGCCAGCAGTGACCGAACCGGGACAGGGGTGGTCCGGACCTACGAGCAGTACGTC. J is TRBJ2-7 and V is TRBV5-1; the match to TRBD1 covers 10 bases. The CDR3 runs 19 residues. The J segment lost 2 bases and the V segment lost 5 bases, leaving 19 bases of the junction unmatched. CDR1 and CDR2 (germline): SGHRS, YFSETQ.

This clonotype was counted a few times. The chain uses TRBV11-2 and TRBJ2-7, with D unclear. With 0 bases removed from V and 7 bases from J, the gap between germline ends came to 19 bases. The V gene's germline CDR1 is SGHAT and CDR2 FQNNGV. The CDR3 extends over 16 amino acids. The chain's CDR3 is CASSLDLASPPGEQYF. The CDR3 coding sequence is TGTGCCAGCAGCTTAGATCTTGCGTCGCCACCCGGGGAGCAGTACTTC.

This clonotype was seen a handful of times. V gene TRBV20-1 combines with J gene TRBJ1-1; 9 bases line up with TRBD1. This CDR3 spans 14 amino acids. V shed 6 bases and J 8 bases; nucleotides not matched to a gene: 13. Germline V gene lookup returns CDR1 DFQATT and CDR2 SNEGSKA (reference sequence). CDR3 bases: TGCAGTGCCCCCCCCAGACAGGGGGTTGGAGAAGCTTTCTTT. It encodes CSAPPRQGVGEAFF.

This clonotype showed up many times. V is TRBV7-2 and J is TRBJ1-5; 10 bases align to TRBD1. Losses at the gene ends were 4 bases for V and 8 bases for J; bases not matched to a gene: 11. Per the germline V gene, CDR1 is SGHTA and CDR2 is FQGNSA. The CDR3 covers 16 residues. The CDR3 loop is CASSSKTGGSGEPQHF. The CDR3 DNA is TGTGCCAGCAGCTCCAAGACAGGGGGCTCCGGGGAGCCCCAGCATTTT.

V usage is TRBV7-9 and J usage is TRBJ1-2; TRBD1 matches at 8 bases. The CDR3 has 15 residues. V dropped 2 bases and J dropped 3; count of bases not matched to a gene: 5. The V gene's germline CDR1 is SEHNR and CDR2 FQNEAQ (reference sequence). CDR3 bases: TGTGCCAGCAGCTTAAGGCCAGGGGGCGACTATGGCTACACCTTC. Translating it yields CASSLRPGGDYGYTF.

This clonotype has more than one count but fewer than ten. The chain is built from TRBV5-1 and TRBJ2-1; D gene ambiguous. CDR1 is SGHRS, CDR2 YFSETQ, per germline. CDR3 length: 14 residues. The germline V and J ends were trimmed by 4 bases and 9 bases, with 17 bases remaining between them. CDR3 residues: CASSHPQAVTEQFF. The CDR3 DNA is TGCGCCAGCAGCCACCCCCAGGCAGTCACTGAGCAGTTCTTC.

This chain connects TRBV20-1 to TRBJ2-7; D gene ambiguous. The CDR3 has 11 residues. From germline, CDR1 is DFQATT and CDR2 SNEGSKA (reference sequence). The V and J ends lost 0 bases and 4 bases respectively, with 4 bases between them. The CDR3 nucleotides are TGCAGTGCTAGAGATCAGTACGAGCAGTACTTC. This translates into CSARDQYEQYF.

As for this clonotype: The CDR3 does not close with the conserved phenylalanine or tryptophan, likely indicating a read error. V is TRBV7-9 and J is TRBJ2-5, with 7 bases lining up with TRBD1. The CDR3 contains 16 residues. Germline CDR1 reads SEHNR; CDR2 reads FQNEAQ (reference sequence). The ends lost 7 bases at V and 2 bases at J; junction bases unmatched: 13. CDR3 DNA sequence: TGTGCCAGCAACCCCAGGACAGGCTCGGGGCAAGAGACCCAGTACTCC. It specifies CASNPRTGSGQETQYS.

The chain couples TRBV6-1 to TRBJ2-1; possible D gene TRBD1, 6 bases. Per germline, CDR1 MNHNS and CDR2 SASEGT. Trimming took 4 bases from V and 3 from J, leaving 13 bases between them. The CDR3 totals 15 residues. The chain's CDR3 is CASSVSTGFYNEQFF. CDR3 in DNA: TGTGCCAGCAGTGTTTCAACAGGGTTCTACAATGAGCAGTTCTTC.